Listed below are T cell receptor beta chains from one sample, sequenced in a study of blood T cell repertoires in COVID-19. Here immunoSEQ multiplex PCR was the method, and the copy in TCRdb shows in-frame clones only, minus some. The sample contains about 200,000 clones, about 86% of which appear only once. The sample comprised peripheral blood. The receptors stem from a woman in her sixties or seventies with acute or convalescent COVID-19. The CDR3 runs from the conserved cysteine through the conserved F or W. Fields, in order: V gene, J gene, clone size, D gene, CDR3 DNA, CDR3 protein. D genes are given only for firm matches. Rows give clone size only sometimes, using once, few, many, or a class for an expanded clone.

V gene: TRBV3-1/TRBV3-2; J gene: TRBJ1-3; clone size: NA; D gene: TRBD1; CDR3 DNA: TGTGCCAGCAGCCAAGTAACAGGGGCTGGAAACACCATATATTTT; CDR3 protein: CASSQVTGAGNTIYF
V gene: TRBV4-2; J gene: TRBJ2-5; clone size: once; D gene: NA; CDR3 DNA: TGTGCCAGCAGCCCGGGGGGCAGCCAAGAGACCCAGTACTTC; CDR3 protein: CASSPGGSQETQYF
V gene: TRBV7-8; J gene: TRBJ2-2; clone size: NA; D gene: TRBD2; CDR3 DNA: TGTGCCAGCACCCGGGGGGGAAGCACCGGGGAGCTGTTTTTT; CDR3 protein: CASTRGGSTGELFF
V gene: TRBV6-5; J gene: TRBJ1-3; clone size: NA; D gene: NA; CDR3 DNA: TGTGCCAGCAGTTACCAGGGCCCAACTGGAAACACCATATATTTT; CDR3 protein: CASSYQGPTGNTIYF
V gene: TRBV7-2; J gene: TRBJ2-7; clone size: NA; D gene: NA; CDR3 DNA: TGTGCCAGCAGCTTAGTTTTATCCGGGGACTACGAGCAGTACTTC; CDR3 protein: CASSLVLSGDYEQYF
V gene: TRBV6-4; J gene: TRBJ2-1; clone size: NA; D gene: TRBD2; CDR3 DNA: TGTGCCAGCAGTGACGGGGGGGTATCCTACAATGAGCAGTTCTTC; CDR3 protein: CASSDGGVSYNEQFF
V gene: TRBV27; J gene: TRBJ2-3; clone size: NA; D gene: TRBD2; CDR3 DNA: TGTGCCACGGGGGGGTTTGGACTCGACACAGATACGCAGTATTTT; CDR3 protein: CATGGFGLDTDTQYF
V gene: TRBV13; J gene: TRBJ2-5; clone size: NA; D gene: NA; CDR3 DNA: TGTGCCAGCAGCTCGAAACTAGAATTCCAAGAGACCCAGTACTTC; CDR3 protein: CASSSKLEFQETQYF
V gene: TRBV5-1; J gene: TRBJ1-2; clone size: NA; D gene: NA; CDR3 DNA: TGCGCCAGCAGCTTGTCCGGGAGCTATGGCTACACCTTC; CDR3 protein: CASSLSGSYGYTF
V gene: TRBV2; J gene: TRBJ1-1; clone size: NA; D gene: NA; CDR3 DNA: TGTGCCAGCAGTGAAGCTCGGTATAACACTGAAGCTTTCTTT; CDR3 protein: CASSEARYNTEAFF
V gene: TRBV3-1/TRBV3-2; J gene: TRBJ1-4; clone size: NA; D gene: NA; CDR3 DNA: TGTGCCAGCAGCTCCCGGGAGGAACTGTTTTTT; CDR3 protein: CASSSREELFF
V gene: TRBV2; J gene: TRBJ2-5; clone size: once; D gene: NA; CDR3 DNA: TGTGCCAGCGGGAGGACGGAAGAGACCCAGTACTTC; CDR3 protein: CASGRTEETQYF
V gene: TRBV7-9; J gene: TRBJ2-7; clone size: few; D gene: NA; CDR3 DNA: TGTGCCAGCAGCTTAGGACTGTCGTCCTACGAGCAGTACTTC; CDR3 protein: CASSLGLSSYEQYF
V gene: TRBV7-9; J gene: TRBJ1-2; clone size: NA; D gene: TRBD1; CDR3 DNA: TGTGCCAGCATCCCGACAGGGCTTATTTCATCGGCCTATGGCTACACCTTC; CDR3 protein: CASIPTGLISSAYGYTF
V gene: TRBV5-1; J gene: TRBJ2-2; clone size: NA; D gene: NA; CDR3 DNA: TGCGCCAGCAGCTTGGTGAGCGAGGCCGGGGAGCTGTTTTTT; CDR3 protein: CASSLVSEAGELFF
V gene: TRBV10-3; J gene: TRBJ2-2; clone size: NA; D gene: NA; CDR3 DNA: TGTGCCTCCCTCGGGGAGATGAACACCGGGGAGCTGTTTTTT; CDR3 protein: CASLGEMNTGELFF
V gene: TRBV28; J gene: TRBJ2-7; clone size: NA; D gene: TRBD1; CDR3 DNA: TGTGCCAGCGAAGGACAGGGGAATTACTACGAGCAGTACTTC; CDR3 protein: CASEGQGNYYEQYF
V gene: TRBV4-3; J gene: TRBJ2-2; clone size: NA; D gene: TRBD2; CDR3 DNA: TGCGCCAGCAGCCCGTCCGCCGGGAGGGACACCGGGGAGCTGTTTTTT; CDR3 protein: CASSPSAGRDTGELFF
V gene: TRBV6-5; J gene: TRBJ1-1; clone size: once; D gene: NA; CDR3 DNA: TGTGCCAGCCGGGCGACAGCCTGGAACACTGAAGCTTTCTTT; CDR3 protein: CASRATAWNTEAFF
V gene: TRBV7-2; J gene: TRBJ2-7; clone size: NA; D gene: TRBD1; CDR3 DNA: TGTGCCAGCAGCTGGGACAGGGGGCAAGTCCGAAACGAGCAGTACTTC; CDR3 protein: CASSWDRGQVRNEQYF
V gene: TRBV5-6; J gene: TRBJ1-3; clone size: once; D gene: NA; CDR3 DNA: TGTGCCAGCAGCTTGACAGGAAGTCCTGGAAACACCATATATTTT; CDR3 protein: CASSLTGSPGNTIYF
V gene: TRBV15; J gene: TRBJ2-7; clone size: NA; D gene: NA; CDR3 DNA: TGTGCCACCAGCAGAGATCCGCAGGGGCGGGACGAGCAGTACTTC; CDR3 protein: CATSRDPQGRDEQYF
V gene: TRBV27; J gene: TRBJ2-7; clone size: NA; D gene: TRBD1; CDR3 DNA: TGTGCCAGCAGACCGGGACAGGGATACGAGCAGTACTTC; CDR3 protein: CASRPGQGYEQYF
V gene: TRBV19; J gene: TRBJ2-7; clone size: NA; D gene: NA; CDR3 DNA: TGTGCCAGTAGTACGGACAGCCACGAGCAGTACTTC; CDR3 protein: CASSTDSHEQYF
V gene: TRBV19; J gene: TRBJ1-4; clone size: once; D gene: TRBD1; CDR3 DNA: TGTGCCAGTAGTCTGACAGGGCCTAATGAAAAACTGTTTTTT; CDR3 protein: CASSLTGPNEKLFF
V gene: TRBV28; J gene: TRBJ1-4; clone size: few; D gene: TRBD1; CDR3 DNA: TGTGCCAGCAGTCTCGGACAGGGGGCCCCAACAACTAATGAAAAACTGTTTTTT; CDR3 protein: CASSLGQGAPTTNEKLFF
V gene: TRBV2; J gene: TRBJ2-4; clone size: NA; D gene: NA; CDR3 DNA: TGTGCCAGCGTTAATCCGGGAGTTTTCAAAAACATTCAGTACTTC; CDR3 protein: CASVNPGVFKNIQYF
V gene: TRBV2; J gene: TRBJ1-1; clone size: NA; D gene: TRBD1; CDR3 DNA: TGTGCCAGCAGTCCGGGACAGGGGAACACTGAAGCTTTCTTT; CDR3 protein: CASSPGQGNTEAFF
V gene: TRBV19; J gene: TRBJ2-2; clone size: NA; D gene: TRBD1; CDR3 DNA: TGTGCCAGTAGTATGAACCAGGGGGCTTTCGGGGAGCTGTTTTTT; CDR3 protein: CASSMNQGAFGELFF
V gene: TRBV28; J gene: TRBJ2-1; clone size: NA; D gene: NA; CDR3 DNA: TGTGCCAGCACCCAGGGGAATGAGCAGTTCTTC; CDR3 protein: CASTQGNEQFF
V gene: TRBV21-1; J gene: TRBJ1-6; clone size: NA; D gene: NA; CDR3 DNA: TGTGCCAGCAGCAAAGGGACGGGACTTAATAATTCACCCCTCCACTTT; CDR3 protein: CASSKGTGLNNSPLHF
V gene: TRBV20-1; J gene: TRBJ2-7; clone size: NA; D gene: NA; CDR3 DNA: TGCAGTGCTACCACAGACTACGAGCAGTACTTC; CDR3 protein: CSATTDYEQYF
V gene: TRBV19; J gene: TRBJ1-2; clone size: few; D gene: NA; CDR3 DNA: TGTGCCAGTAGTCTATCGACAGGCCTCTATGGCTACACCTTC; CDR3 protein: CASSLSTGLYGYTF
V gene: TRBV19; J gene: TRBJ2-3; clone size: NA; D gene: TRBD2; CDR3 DNA: TGTGCCAGTAGTATAGGCGATAGCGGGGGGCCGGTTACGCAGTATTTT; CDR3 protein: CASSIGDSGGPVTQYF
V gene: TRBV7-6; J gene: TRBJ2-1; clone size: NA; D gene: TRBD2; CDR3 DNA: TGTGCCAGCAGCTCTAGCGGGAGAGGGGAAGCGGTTTATAATGAGCAGTTCTTC; CDR3 protein: CASSSSGRGEAVYNEQFF
V gene: TRBV6-5; J gene: TRBJ2-7; clone size: few; D gene: NA; CDR3 DNA: TGTGCCAGCAGTTACGGCAGGGGGGCAACCGAGCAGTACTTC; CDR3 protein: CASSYGRGATEQYF
V gene: TRBV7-9; J gene: TRBJ1-1; clone size: NA; D gene: NA; CDR3 DNA: TGTGCCAGCAGCCCGAACAGGGTTCCCACTGAAGCTTTCTTT; CDR3 protein: CASSPNRVPTEAFF
V gene: TRBV28; J gene: TRBJ1-4; clone size: NA; D gene: NA; CDR3 DNA: TGTGCCAGCAGTCGCCAGGTTGCAACTAATGAAAAACTGTTTTTT; CDR3 protein: CASSRQVATNEKLFF
V gene: TRBV5-1; J gene: TRBJ1-1; clone size: NA; D gene: TRBD1; CDR3 DNA: TGCGCCAGCAGCGCACAGGGGGGAAACACTGAAGCTTTCTTT; CDR3 protein: CASSAQGGNTEAFF
V gene: TRBV5-1; J gene: TRBJ1-4; clone size: NA; D gene: TRBD1; CDR3 DNA: TGCGCCAGCAGCCCGAGACAGGGGGGTAATGAAAAACTGTTTTTT; CDR3 protein: CASSPRQGGNEKLFF
V gene: TRBV29-1; J gene: TRBJ2-3; clone size: NA; D gene: NA; CDR3 DNA: TGCAGCGTTGAGGGTACTACCCTCAACACAGATACGCAGTATTTT; CDR3 protein: CSVEGTTLNTDTQYF
V gene: TRBV6-2/TRBV6-3; J gene: TRBJ2-7; clone size: few; D gene: TRBD1; CDR3 DNA: TGTGCCAGCAGTGTTCCGGGACAGGGTGGATACGAGCAGTACTTC; CDR3 protein: CASSVPGQGGYEQYF
V gene: TRBV5-1; J gene: TRBJ1-1; clone size: once; D gene: TRBD1; CDR3 DNA: TGCGCCAGCAGCTTACCGGGACAGATGAACACTGAAGCTTTCTTT; CDR3 protein: CASSLPGQMNTEAFF
V gene: TRBV2; J gene: TRBJ2-1; clone size: NA; D gene: TRBD2; CDR3 DNA: TGTGCCAGCAGTGAAATTAGCGGGGTTGATGAGCAGTTCTTC; CDR3 protein: CASSEISGVDEQFF
V gene: TRBV5-1; J gene: TRBJ2-5; clone size: once; D gene: NA; CDR3 DNA: TGCGCCAGCAGCTTGTACAGGGACCAAGAGACCCAGTACTTC; CDR3 protein: CASSLYRDQETQYF
V gene: TRBV18; J gene: TRBJ1-5; clone size: NA; D gene: TRBD1; CDR3 DNA: TGTGCCAGCTCACCACCGGGACAGGGGGCCCAGCCCCAGCATTTT; CDR3 protein: CASSPPGQGAQPQHF
V gene: TRBV23-1; J gene: TRBJ2-7; clone size: NA; D gene: NA; CDR3 DNA: TGCGCCAGCAGTCAATCTTGGAGGAGGGGCTCCTACGAGCAGTACTTC; CDR3 protein: CASSQSWRRGSYEQYF
V gene: TRBV5-4; J gene: TRBJ1-1; clone size: NA; D gene: NA; CDR3 DNA: TGTGCCAGCACTTCTCCGGGGGAGAGTATGGGCCTTAACACTGAAGCTTTCTTT; CDR3 protein: CASTSPGESMGLNTEAFF
V gene: TRBV2; J gene: TRBJ1-6; clone size: NA; D gene: NA; CDR3 DNA: TGTGCCAGCAGTGGTTATTCCTATAATTCACCCCTCCACTTT; CDR3 protein: CASSGYSYNSPLHF
V gene: TRBV19; J gene: TRBJ1-4; clone size: once; D gene: NA; CDR3 DNA: TGTGCCAGTAGTCCCCGAGTTTTGAATGAAAAACTGTTTTTT; CDR3 protein: CASSPRVLNEKLFF